The rows below give T cell receptor beta chains drawn from one sample of a study of T cell responses to AZD1222 COVID-19 vaccine. The repertoire was sequenced with immunoSEQ multiplex PCR; TCRdb's copy has only in-frame clones and lacks some. The data contain 250,000 to 300,000 clones, around 92% of them singletons. The sequencing here drew on peripheral blood, taken 28 days after the second AZD1222 dose. The origin of the receptors is an adult who received the AZD1222 COVID-19 vaccine. Each CDR3 is given with its conserved first and last residue. The D gene is left open where the match is weak. Some rows have no size entry. The others give once, few or many, or a class for an expanded clone.

TRBJ2-7 | TRBV29-1 | . | 12 | . | CSVRGSSYEQYF | TGCAGCGTTCGCGGTAGCTCCTACGAGCAGTACTTC
TRBJ2-1 | TRBV11-2 | . | 11 | . | CASSPLNEQFF | TGTGCCAGCAGCCCTCTCAATGAGCAGTTCTTC
TRBJ1-2 | TRBV25-1 | . | 15 | . | CASSEGNSNFYGYTF | TGTGCCAGCAGTGAGGGCAACAGCAACTTCTATGGCTACACCTTC
TRBJ2-2 | TRBV5-1 | . | 13 | . | CASSLFWTGELFF | TGCGCCAGCAGCTTGTTCTGGACCGGGGAGCTGTTTTTT
TRBJ1-1 | TRBV19 | . | 11 | . | CASSRRSEAFF | TGTGCCAGTAGTCGGAGGTCTGAAGCTTTCTTT
TRBJ2-5 | TRBV9 | once | 13 | TRBD2 | CASSVEVGSGRNF | TGTGCCAGCAGCGTAGAGGTCGGTAGCGGGAGGAACTTC
TRBJ1-2 | TRBV5-1 | . | 15 | TRBD1 | CASSLVGTGELGYTF | TGCGCCAGCAGCTTGGTGGGGACAGGGGAACTCGGCTACACCTTC
TRBJ1-5 | TRBV19 | . | 16 | . | CASSMEGVKRNQPQHF | TGTGCCAGTAGTATGGAGGGGGTAAAGCGCAATCAGCCCCAGCATTTT
TRBJ2-7 | TRBV28 | . | 13 | . | CASSLGRSYEQYF | TGTGCCAGCAGTCTCGGTAGGTCCTACGAGCAGTACTTC
TRBJ2-5 | TRBV7-7 | . | 16 | TRBD2 | CASSLSSGGPQETQYF | TGTGCTAGCAGCTTATCAAGCGGGGGACCCCAAGAGACCCAGTACTTC
TRBJ2-5 | TRBV6-1 | . | 15 | . | CASSEKGTQEETQYF | TGTGCCAGCAGTGAAAAGGGGACTCAGGAAGAGACCCAGTACTTC
TRBJ1-2 | TRBV3-1/TRBV3-2 | . | 15 | . | CASSQGKGRGHGYTF | TGTGCCAGCAGCCAGGGTAAAGGCAGGGGCCACGGCTACACCTTC
TRBJ1-1 | TRBV10-3 | . | 15 | TRBD1 | CAIRPGQEPNTEAFF | TGTGCCATCAGGCCCGGACAGGAGCCTAACACTGAAGCTTTCTTT
TRBJ2-1 | TRBV7-2 | few | 14 | . | CASSARWNYNEQFF | TGTGCCAGCAGCGCCCGGTGGAACTACAATGAGCAGTTCTTC
TRBJ2-1 | TRBV27 | . | 14 | . | CASSPVPPYNEQFF | TGTGCCAGCAGCCCAGTTCCACCCTACAATGAGCAGTTCTTC
TRBJ1-3 | TRBV12-3/TRBV12-4 | . | 10 | . | CASRPHTIYF | TGTGCCAGCAGGCCACACACCATATATTTT
TRBJ2-5 | TRBV3-1/TRBV3-2 | . | 15 | . | CASSQDFGPQETQYF | TGTGCCAGCAGCCAAGATTTCGGACCGCAAGAGACCCAGTACTTC
TRBJ2-7 | TRBV27 | few | 15 | TRBD2 | CASSLSIAGAGEQYF | TGTGCCAGCAGTTTATCAATAGCGGGAGCGGGCGAGCAGTACTTC
TRBJ2-2 | TRBV6-6 | . | 13 | . | CASKGGNTGELFF | TGTGCCAGCAAAGGGGGAAACACCGGGGAGCTGTTTTTT
TRBJ2-2 | TRBV5-4 | . | 16 | TRBD1 | CASSVPPGGDTGELFF | TGTGCCAGCAGCGTCCCCCCAGGGGGCGACACCGGGGAGCTGTTTTTT
TRBJ2-1 | TRBV7-9 | . | 16 | TRBD2 | CASSSTSGSSYNEQFF | TGTGCCAGCAGCTCTACTAGCGGAAGCTCCTACAATGAGCAGTTCTTC
TRBJ2-1 | TRBV6-5 | . | 13 | . | CASGGNGYNEQFF | TGTGCCAGTGGGGGGAACGGATACAATGAGCAGTTCTTC
TRBJ1-5 | TRBV29-1 | few | 15 | . | CSVSSGLLGNQPQHF | TGCAGCGTCTCCAGTGGTCTGCTGGGCAATCAGCCCCAGCATTTT
TRBJ2-1 | TRBV6-1 | . | 18 | . | CASSEMGAGGSSYNEQFF | TGTGCCAGCAGTGAAATGGGGGCGGGCGGGAGCTCCTACAATGAGCAGTTCTTC
TRBJ1-2 | TRBV28 | . | 13 | TRBD1 | CASSLDRDMGYTF | TGTGCCAGCAGTCTGGACAGGGATATGGGCTACACCTTC
TRBJ2-1 | TRBV4-3 | . | 17 | TRBD2 | CASSQGLASGGYNEQFF | TGCGCCAGCAGCCAGGGGCTTGCTAGCGGAGGATACAATGAGCAGTTCTTC
TRBJ2-5 | TRBV11-2 | . | 13 | TRBD2 | CASSLAGGETQYF | TGTGCCAGCAGCTTAGCGGGGGGAGAGACCCAGTACTTC
TRBJ2-7 | TRBV4-1 | . | 15 | . | CASSQDSNPSYEQYF | TGCGCCAGCAGCCAAGACAGTAACCCCTCCTACGAGCAGTACTTC
TRBJ1-3 | TRBV9 | . | 19 | . | CASSGANRDPEGAGNTIYF | TGTGCCAGCAGCGGGGCAAACCGCGATCCCGAAGGGGCTGGAAACACCATATATTTT
TRBJ2-1 | TRBV3-1/TRBV3-2 | . | 18 | TRBD1 | CASSQEGEGQGSYNEQFF | TGTGCCAGCAGCCAAGAAGGGGAGGGACAGGGGTCCTACAATGAGCAGTTCTTC
TRBJ1-2 | TRBV15 | . | 15 | TRBD1 | CATSRGQALTYGYTF | TGTGCCACCAGTCGTGGACAGGCCCTAACCTATGGCTACACCTTC
TRBJ2-4 | TRBV27 | . | 13 | TRBD1 | CASARDRRNIQYF | TGTGCCAGCGCCCGGGACAGGCGAAACATTCAGTACTTC
TRBJ1-5 | TRBV24-1 | . | 13 | . | CATQEYSNQPQHF | TGTGCCACACAGGAGTATAGCAATCAGCCCCAGCATTTT
TRBJ1-4 | TRBV5-1 | . | 15 | . | CASSLAGTENEKLFF | TGCGCCAGCAGCTTGGCCGGGACCGAGAATGAAAAACTGTTTTTT
TRBJ2-3 | TRBV4-1 | . | 14 | . | CASSQVTATDTQYF | TGCGCCAGCAGCCAAGTAACGGCCACAGATACGCAGTATTTT
TRBJ2-7 | TRBV2 | . | 12 | . | CASRWGSYEQYF | TGTGCCAGCCGGTGGGGTTCCTACGAGCAGTACTTC
TRBJ1-2 | TRBV19 | . | 15 | . | CASSPRAGLNYGYTF | TGTGCCAGTAGTCCCCGGGCAGGCTTGAACTATGGCTACACCTTC
TRBJ1-2 | TRBV19 | . | 14 | TRBD1 | CASSTYRDRYGYTF | TGTGCCAGTAGTACCTACCGGGACAGGTATGGCTACACCTTC
TRBJ1-5 | TRBV28 | . | 12 | . | CASSKPPSPQHF | TGTGCCAGCAGTAAACCCCCCTCGCCCCAGCATTTT
TRBJ2-1 | TRBV12-3/TRBV12-4 | . | 11 | . | CASSRGYEQFF | TGTGCCAGCAGTAGGGGGTATGAGCAGTTCTTC
TRBJ1-3 | TRBV18 | . | 13 | . | CASSPLERNTIYF | TGTGCCAGCTCCCCTCTGGAGAGAAACACCATATATTTT
TRBJ1-2 | TRBV19 | . | 15 | . | CASSPEGGRRYGYTF | TGTGCCAGTAGTCCGGAGGGGGGTCGGAGGTATGGCTACACCTTC
TRBJ1-1 | TRBV10-1 | . | 13 | . | CASSLQRNTEAFF | TGCGCCAGCAGTCTACAGCGGAACACTGAAGCTTTCTTT
TRBJ2-7 | TRBV6-1 | . | 17 | . | CASSEGGGTRDYYEQYF | TGTGCCAGCAGTGAAGGAGGGGGGACAAGAGATTACTACGAGCAGTACTTC
TRBJ2-7 | TRBV28 | . | 13 | . | CASSFLSAYEQYF | TGTGCCAGCAGTTTCCTCTCTGCCTACGAGCAGTACTTC
TRBJ1-6 | TRBV28 | . | 15 | . | CASRRFGGRNSPLHF | TGTGCCAGCAGACGGTTCGGGGGGCGGAATTCACCCCTCCACTTT
TRBJ2-7 | TRBV3-1/TRBV3-2 | . | 12 | . | CASSQEWGEQYF | TGTGCCAGCAGCCAAGAATGGGGGGAGCAGTACTTC
TRBJ1-1 | TRBV5-1 | . | 15 | . | CASSPGRNSGTEAFF | TGCGCCAGCAGCCCGGGACGAAACTCGGGCACTGAAGCTTTCTTT
TRBJ1-2 | TRBV7-9 | . | 18 | . | CASSSVYPTEPSNYGYTF | TGTGCCAGCAGCTCCGTATACCCTACTGAGCCCTCTAACTATGGCTACACCTTC
TRBJ2-3 | TRBV28 | . | 15 | . | CASSFGGTPGDTQYF | TGTGCCAGCAGTTTTGGGGGGACACCGGGCGATACGCAGTATTTT
TRBJ2-1 | TRBV24-1 | . | 16 | TRBD2 | CATSDWTSGGQNEQFF | TGTGCCACCAGTGACTGGACTAGCGGGGGGCAGAATGAGCAGTTCTTC
TRBJ2-7 | TRBV27 | once | 15 | . | CASSLRASSLREQYF | TGTGCCAGCAGTTTGCGTGCTAGCAGTTTGCGAGAGCAGTACTTC
TRBJ2-7 | TRBV28 | . | 13 | . | CASSPPTLYEQYF | TGTGCCAGCAGTCCCCCTACGCTCTACGAGCAGTACTTC
TRBJ2-2 | TRBV25-1 | . | 15 | TRBD2 | CASSSGTTNTGELFF | TGTGCCAGCAGTTCCGGGACTACCAACACCGGGGAGCTGTTTTTT
TRBJ1-1 | TRBV7-9 | once | 12 | . | CASTPTGAEAFF | TGTGCCAGCACCCCGACAGGCGCTGAAGCTTTCTTT